These 17 T cell receptor beta chains originate from one sample sequenced in a study of control samples from healthy donors and cancer patients. Here immunoSEQ multiplex PCR was the method, and the copy in TCRdb shows in-frame clones only, minus some. The sample contains approximately 190,000 clones, around 90% of which appear only once. The sequenced material came from blood. These receptors came from a man aged 25-40 years in good health.

The V and J genes are TRBV30 and TRBJ2-3; possible D gene TRBD1, 5 bases. The V end lost 7 bases, the J end lost 2 bases, and 13 bases lay between the germline ends. Germline assignment: CDR1 GTSNPN and CDR2 SVGIG (reference sequence). The CDR3 runs 13 residues. CDR3 nucleotides: TGTGCCTTCAGGGCAGGGTACACAGATACGCAGTATTTT. Protein product: CAFRAGYTDTQYF.

The rearrangement joins TRBV7-9 to TRBJ2-7, with a tentative D call TRBD1 (6 bases). Per germline, CDR1 SEHNR and CDR2 FQNEAQ (reference sequence). This CDR3 region has 16 residues. The V end was cut by 3 bases, the J end by 2 bases, with 17 bases between. Here the CDR3 reads CASSLVRQVLPYEQYF. In DNA form, the CDR3 reads TGTGCCAGCAGCTTGGTTAGACAGGTTCTCCCCTACGAGCAGTACTTC.

The chain is built from TRBV6-4 and TRBJ2-1; D perhaps matches TRBD1 (8 bases). Germline V gene lookup returns CDR1 MRHNA and CDR2 SNTAGT. With 5 bases removed from V and 8 bases from J, the gap between germline ends came to 16 bases. The length of the CDR3 is 14 residues. The CDR3 nucleotides read TGTGCCAGCAGTTTACAGGGGGGGTTAGATGAGCAGTTCTTC. This encodes CASSLQGGLDEQFF.

The chain has TRBV3-1 (or the pseudogene TRBV3-2) and TRBJ2-1; 13 bases fit TRBD2. The germline CDR1 and CDR2 sequences are LGHDT and YNNKEL (reference sequence). The CDR3 runs to 18 residues. V lost 3 bases and J lost 7; bases outside the gene matches: 12. The CDR3 nucleotides read TGTGCCAGCAGCCACAAGGGGGCCCCGGGACTAGCGGGGAATGAGCAGTTCTTC. Translating gives CASSHKGAPGLAGNEQFF.

V is TRBV19 and J is TRBJ1-3; D might be TRBD1 (5 bases). The V end lost 4 bases, the J end lost 3 bases, and 13 bases lay between the germline ends. There are 15 residues in the CDR3. Germline V gene sequence: CDR1 LNHDA, CDR2 SQIVND (reference sequence). The CDR3 region has the DNA TGTGCCAGTAGTACAGCGGCAGGGATTGGAAACACCATATATTTT. It specifies CASSTAAGIGNTIYF.

V gene TRBV7-3 combines with J gene TRBJ1-6; weak D call: TRBD1 (5 bases). The CDR3 consists of 14 residues. The V gene's germline CDR1 is SGHTA and CDR2 FQGTGA. The V and J ends lost 5 bases and 7 bases respectively, with 12 bases between them. The DNA for the CDR3 is TGTGCCAGCAGCGTCCGGGACGGGAATTCACCCCTCCACTTT. Translation: CASSVRDGNSPLHF.

J is TRBJ1-4 and V is TRBV19, with D maybe TRBD1 (5 bases). CDR1 is LNHDA and CDR2 is SQIVND in the germline V gene (reference sequence). V lost 6 bases and J 2 bases, leaving 10 bases between the germline ends. CDR3 length: 14 amino acids. The CDR3 DNA is TGTGCCAGTAGGGCAGGGCGTACTAATGAAAAACTGTTTTTT. It yields the protein CASRAGRTNEKLFF.

The CDR3 loop is CASSSDRRNSPLHF. The CDR3 bases are TGTGCCAGCAGCTCGGACAGGAGAAATTCACCCCTCCACTTT. The chain is built from TRBV27 and TRBJ1-6; 7 bases match TRBD1. CDR3 length equals 14 residues. J lost 7 bases, V lost 6 bases, and 6 bases had no gene match. CDR1 is MNHEY and CDR2 is SMNVEV in the germline V gene (reference sequence).

The rearrangement links TRBV11-2 to TRBJ1-3; D gene ambiguous. This CDR3 has 14 residues. Germline V gene data show CDR1 as SGHAT and CDR2 as FQNNGV. V was clipped by 5 bases and J by 10 bases, with 18 bases between them. The DNA of the CDR3 is TGTGCCAGCAGCAACAAACTTGCGGCAGTAACCATATATTTT. Its translation is CASSNKLAAVTIYF. Full variable domain (outside the CDR3, taken from reference TRBV11-2 and TRBJ1-3): EAGVAQSPRYKIIEKRQSVAFWCNPISGHATLYWYQQILGQGPKLLIQFQNNGVVDDSQLPKDRFSAERLKGVDSTLKIQPAKLEDSAVYLCASSNKLAAVTIYFGEGSWLTVV.

The chain uses TRBV13 and TRBJ2-7, with TRBD2 matching over 7 bases. V dropped 4 bases and J dropped 0; count of bases not matched to a gene: 6. CDR1 and CDR2 (germline): PRHDT, FYEKMQ (reference sequence). This CDR3 has 15 residues. The CDR3 DNA is TGTGCCAGCAGCTATCCGGGGGGAAACTCCTACGAGCAGTACTTC. Protein sequence: CASSYPGGNSYEQYF.

V is TRBV27 and J is TRBJ2-1; D not resolved. V lost 6 bases to trimming and J lost 9 bases, with 15 bases between them. This CDR3 is 13 amino acids long. Germline assignment: CDR1 MNHEY and CDR2 SMNVEV (reference sequence). Here the CDR3 DNA reads TGTGCCAGCAGCTCTATCCCTGTCACTGAGCAGTTCTTC. It yields the protein CASSSIPVTEQFF.

This clone came up once. DNA for the CDR3: TGTGCCAGCAGTTTTAACGGGAACACCATATATTTT. It codes for CASSFNGNTIYF. This chain uses TRBV12-3 or TRBV12-4 with TRBJ1-3; the D is unclear. The CDR3 consists of 12 residues. V was clipped by 3 bases and J by 7 bases, with 7 bases between them.

The rearrangement uses TRBV10-3 and TRBJ2-2; maybe TRBD2 (6 bases). V gave up 3 bases and J gave up 6 bases, with 8 bases separating them. Germline V CDR1 and CDR2: ENHRY, SYGVKD. The CDR3 runs to 13 residues. CDR3 bases: TGTGCCATCAGTGATTCGGGGGCCGGGGAGCTGTTTTTT. This encodes CAISDSGAGELFF.

The chain couples TRBV4-1 to TRBJ1-2, with D hard to call. The CDR3 runs 13 residues. Deletions cut 0 bases from V and 7 bases from J, with 9 bases between. Germline V gives CDR1 MGHRA, CDR2 YSYEKL. CDR3 residues: CASSQDVSAGYTF. In DNA form, the CDR3 reads TGCGCCAGCAGCCAAGACGTATCGGCTGGCTACACCTTC.

The chain recombines TRBV11-3 with TRBJ1-2, with TRBD1 identical over 9 bases. Germline V gene data show CDR1 as SGHNT and CDR2 as YENEEA. CDR3 length equals 14 residues. J gave up 6 bases and V 2 bases, and 4 bases lay outside the gene matches. In nucleotides, the CDR3 is TGTGCCAGCAGCTTAACCAGGACAGGGGATGGCTACACCTTC. It is translated as CASSLTRTGDGYTF.

In this sample, this clone turned up once. The chain employs TRBV30 and TRBJ2-1; tentative D call: TRBD2 (7 bases). The CDR3 contains 13 residues. The germline CDR1 and CDR2 sequences are GTSNPN and SVGIG (reference sequence). V was shortened by 2 bases and J by 9 bases, with 14 bases between the two germline ends. The CDR3 protein is CAWSRSGEGEQFF. Here the CDR3 DNA reads TGTGCCTGGAGTCGTTCAGGGGAGGGTGAGCAGTTCTTC.

This chain uses TRBV24-1 with TRBJ2-2; possibly TRBD1 for D (6 bases). Germline CDR1 and CDR2: KGHDR and SFDVKD. The CDR3 length is 14 residues. Between the trimmed V and J ends, which lost 8 bases and 4 bases, there was a span of 13 bases. CDR3 bases: TGTGCCACCACCGAGACAGGACTCACCGGGGAGCTGTTTTTT. It encodes CATTETGLTGELFF.